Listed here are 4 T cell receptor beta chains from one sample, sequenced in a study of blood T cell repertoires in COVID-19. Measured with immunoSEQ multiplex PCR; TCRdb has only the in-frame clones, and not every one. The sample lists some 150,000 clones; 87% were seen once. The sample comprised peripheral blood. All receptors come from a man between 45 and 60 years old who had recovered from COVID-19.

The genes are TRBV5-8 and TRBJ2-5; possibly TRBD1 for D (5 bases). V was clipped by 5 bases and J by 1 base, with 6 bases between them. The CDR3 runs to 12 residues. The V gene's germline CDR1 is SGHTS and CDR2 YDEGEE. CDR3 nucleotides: TGTGCCAGCAGAGGGGTCCAAGAGACCCAGTACTTC. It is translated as CASRGVQETQYF.

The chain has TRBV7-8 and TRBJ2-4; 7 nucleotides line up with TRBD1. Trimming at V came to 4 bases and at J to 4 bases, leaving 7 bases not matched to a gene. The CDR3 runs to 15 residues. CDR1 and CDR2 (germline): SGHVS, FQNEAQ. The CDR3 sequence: CASSYLGQEKNIQYF. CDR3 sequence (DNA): TGTGCCAGCAGCTACCTCGGACAGGAAAAAAACATTCAGTACTTC.

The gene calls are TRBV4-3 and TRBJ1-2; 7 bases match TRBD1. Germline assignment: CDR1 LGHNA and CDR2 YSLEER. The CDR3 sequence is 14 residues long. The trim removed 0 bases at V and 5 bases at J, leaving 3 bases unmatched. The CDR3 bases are TGCGCCAGCAGCCAAGATCAGGGGGTGTATGGCTACACCTTC. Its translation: CASSQDQGVYGYTF.

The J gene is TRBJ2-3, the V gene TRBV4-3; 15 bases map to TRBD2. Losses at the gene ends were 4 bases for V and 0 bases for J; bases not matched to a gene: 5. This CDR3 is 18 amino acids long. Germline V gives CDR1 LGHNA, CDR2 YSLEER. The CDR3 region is CASSPRTSGGGSTDTQYF. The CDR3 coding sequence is TGCGCCAGCAGCCCGAGGACTAGCGGGGGGGGAAGCACAGATACGCAGTATTTT.